The 26 T cell receptor beta chains presented below share a single source sample, sequenced in a study of cytomegalovirus exposure and HLA in healthy donors. The PCR had 60 Vbeta and 13 Jbeta primers. Here immunoSEQ multiplex PCR was the method, and the copy in TCRdb shows in-frame clones only, minus some. Altogether 250,000 to 350,000 clones are present, 80% being singletons, with the ten largest covering roughly 0.3%. The sequenced material came from PBMCs. The receptors were sampled from a girl under 10 years old in good health and CMV-seronegative.

The chain combines TRBV10-3 with TRBJ2-5; D remains ambiguous. The J call may not be correct, given that the DNA end is closer to TRBJ2-7. The CDR3 runs to 12 residues. Germline CDR1 ENHRY, CDR2 SYGVKD. In DNA, the CDR3 is TGTGCCATCAGTGAGACCTCCTACGAGCAGTACTTC. Translation: CAISETSYEQYF.

The V gene is TRBV2, the J gene TRBJ2-1, with 7 bases matching TRBD2. The J segment lost 3 bases and the V segment lost 3 bases, leaving 5 bases of the junction unmatched. The CDR3 covers 15 residues. CDR1 is SNHLY, CDR2 FYNNEI, per germline. DNA for the CDR3: TGTGCCAGCAGTGAGTCTAGCGGCCGCTACAATGAGCAGTTCTTC. The encoded protein is CASSESSGRYNEQFF.

J is TRBJ2-5 and V is TRBV23-1, with D possibly being TRBD1 (6 bases). Being an ORF, TRBV23-1 has a function that is uncertain. Trimming took off 3 bases at V and 4 bases at J, with 15 bases between the two ends. The CDR3 has 15 residues. CDR3: CASSQPGHLIETQYF. The CDR3, as DNA: TGCGCCAGCAGTCAGCCGGGACATCTCATAGAGACCCAGTACTTC.

This clone was detected a few times. The V gene is TRBV9, the J gene TRBJ2-1; TRBD1 agrees at 9 bases. Losses at the gene ends were 3 bases for V and 5 bases for J; bases not matched to a gene: 9. Per the germline V gene, CDR1 is SGDLS and CDR2 is YYNGEE. The CDR3 spans 16 residues. This CDR3 reads CASSAPGTGTDNEQFF. CDR3 coding DNA: TGTGCCAGCAGCGCGCCCGGGACAGGGACCGACAATGAGCAGTTCTTC.

This chain uses TRBV28 with TRBJ1-1; maybe TRBD1 (5 bases). CDR1 MDHEN and CDR2 SYDVKM come from the germline V gene. V lost 3 bases and J 0 bases, leaving 8 bases between the germline ends. The CDR3 length is 14 residues. The CDR3 nucleotides are TGTGCCAGCAGTTTTCGACAGTTGAACACTGAAGCTTTCTTT. Its translation is CASSFRQLNTEAFF.

J is TRBJ2-1 and V is TRBV30; D might be TRBD2 (6 bases). V was pared by 5 bases and J by 5 bases, with 13 bases between. The CDR3 has 13 amino acids. Germline loops: CDR1 GTSNPN, CDR2 SVGIG (reference sequence). CDR3 region: CAWAGLRNNEQFF. CDR3 bases: TGTGCCTGGGCGGGACTGAGGAACAATGAGCAGTTCTTC.

A word on this clone: At one end the junction does not follow the germline gene, possibly because of a read error. Other nucleotide sequences from this sample produce the same CDR3. This chain connects TRBV28 to TRBJ1-1, with D possibly TRBD1 on 6 matching bases. Germline-derived CDR1 and CDR2 are MDHEN and SYDVKM. This CDR3 has 15 residues. CDR3 DNA sequence: TGTGCCAGCAGTTTCGGGGGCGGGGGGAACACTGAAGCCTTCTTT. Protein sequence: CASSFGGGGNTEAFF.

V and J are TRBV30 and TRBJ1-5, with 12 nucleotides matching TRBD1. Unmatched junction bases numbered 8, after V lost 2 bases and J lost 6 bases. CDR1 and CDR2 (germline): GTSNPN, SVGIG (reference sequence). This CDR3 spans 16 amino acids. The CDR3: CAWSTDGTGGFQPQHF. Written as DNA, the CDR3 is TGTGCCTGGAGTACTGACGGGACAGGGGGCTTTCAGCCCCAGCATTTT.

The chain couples TRBV5-1 to TRBJ1-2; the match to TRBD1 covers 8 bases. From germline, CDR1 is SGHRS and CDR2 YFSETQ. V shed 3 bases, J shed 8 bases, and the junction held 3 bases outside the gene matches. The CDR3 runs to 12 residues. For the CDR3, the DNA is TGCGCCAGCAGCTCAGGGGGCGGGGGCTACACCTTC. Residues: CASSSGGGGYTF.

The chain carries TRBV11-2 and TRBJ2-1, with 9 bases matching TRBD2. The length of the CDR3 is 17 residues. Trimming at V came to 1 base and at J to 8 bases, leaving 12 bases not matched to a gene. Germline V lookup: CDR1 SGHAT, CDR2 FQNNGV. The CDR3 is CASSLGGGRAYVYEQFF. The DNA of the CDR3 is TGTGCCAGCAGCTTAGGGGGCGGGAGGGCTTATGTTTATGAGCAGTTCTTC.

The chain carries TRBV6-5 and TRBJ1-1, with TRBD1 as a possible D gene (6 bases). Germline CDR1 MNHEY, CDR2 SVGAGI. The CDR3 runs 15 residues. V dropped 1 base and J dropped 4 bases, with 13 bases sitting between them. CDR3 DNA: TGTGCCAGCAGTTACTTTGCGGGAGGGGGCACTGAAGCTTTCTTT. Its protein is CASSYFAGGGTEAFF.

V usage is TRBV5-1 and J usage is TRBJ2-1; TRBD1 agrees at 7 bases. Unmatched junction bases numbered 0, after V lost 0 bases and J lost 6 bases. CDR3 size: 13 residues. Germline CDR1 is SGHRS and CDR2 is YFSETQ. CDR3 sequence reads: CASSLGQGNEQFF. The CDR3 DNA is TGCGCCAGCAGCTTGGGACAGGGCAATGAGCAGTTCTTC.

The J gene is TRBJ1-1, the V gene TRBV28; possible D gene TRBD1, 5 bases. The CDR3 covers 17 residues. Trimming left V 1 base short and J 1 base short, with 16 bases between. Germline V CDR1 and CDR2: MDHEN, SYDVKM. CDR3 region: CASSLYWTQKQNTEAFF. DNA for the CDR3: TGTGCCAGCAGTTTATATTGGACACAAAAACAGAACACTGAAGCTTTCTTT.

This clone was seen a handful of times. The genes are TRBV14 and TRBJ2-5; no clear D. The CDR3 is 14 residues long. Germline V CDR1 and CDR2: SGHDN, FVKESK. V was shortened by 0 bases and J by 1 base, with 6 bases between the two germline ends. CDR3 nucleotides: TGTGCCAGCAGCCAAGAGGCCTCCCAAGAGACCCAGTACTTC. Translation gives CASSQEASQETQYF.

This rearrangement joins TRBV28 to TRBJ2-4; D is unclear. The germline V and J ends were trimmed by 1 base and 6 bases, with 4 bases remaining between them. In germline, CDR1 is MDHEN, CDR2 SYDVKM. The CDR3 is 12 amino acids. Here the CDR3 DNA reads TGTGCCAGCAGTTTATCGAGAAACATTCAGTACTTC. Amino acids: CASSLSRNIQYF.

In its sample, this clone was seen once. The V call is TRBV28, the J call TRBJ2-5; 9 bases map to TRBD2. Germline-derived CDR1 and CDR2 are MDHEN and SYDVKM. J gave up 3 bases and V 4 bases, and 9 bases lay outside the gene matches. The CDR3 loop spans 16 amino acids. CDR3 region: CASSSPPIAGEETQYF. CDR3 sequence (DNA): TGTGCCAGCAGTTCCCCCCCAATAGCGGGAGAAGAGACCCAGTACTTC.

This chain links TRBV21-1 with TRBJ1-1; TRBD1, the table's D call, was not compared with the DNA. TRBV21-1 is a recognized pseudogene. The CDR3 runs 15 residues. In DNA, the CDR3 is TGTGCCAGCAGATTCCGGAGGGGGCTTAGCACTGAAGCTTTCTTT. The encoded protein is CASRFRRGLSTEAFF.

This sequence joins TRBV10-3 and TRBJ2-7; D call uncertain. The ends were cut back, 0 bases at V and 0 bases at J, with 6 bases in the middle. Germline V lookup: CDR1 ENHRY, CDR2 SYGVKD. The CDR3 spans 14 residues. CDR3 DNA sequence: TGTGCCATCAGTGAGTCGTACTTCTCCTACGAGCAGTACTTC. This encodes CAISESYFSYEQYF.

This clone was detected only a few times. The chain has TRBV28 and TRBJ1-1; D not resolved. The germline V gene has CDR1 MDHEN and CDR2 SYDVKM. The length of the CDR3 is 12 residues. The DNA for the CDR3 is TGTGCGACCTGGGGAGGGAACACTGAAGCTTTCTTT. This gives the protein CATWGGNTEAFF.

Concerning this clone itself: At one end the junction does not follow the germline gene, possibly because of a read error. The chain uses TRBV7-9 and TRBJ2-7; D unresolved. Looked up from germline, CDR1 is SEHNR and CDR2 is FQNEAQ (reference sequence). The CDR3 has 10 amino acids. The CDR3 nucleotides are TGTTCCAGCAGCCCGTGGTCCCAGGACTTC. It encodes CSSSPWSQDF.

The chain couples TRBV28 to TRBJ2-7; 9 bases match TRBD2. The CDR3 totals 19 residues. Germline CDR1 reads MDHEN; CDR2 reads SYDVKM. After removal of 1 base from V and 1 base from J, the junction contained 14 bases not matched to a gene. The CDR3 here is CASSLLVGLAGALSYEQYF. In DNA form, the CDR3 reads TGTGCCAGCAGTTTATTGGTCGGGTTAGCGGGGGCCCTATCCTACGAGCAGTACTTC.

The chain recombines TRBV6-6 with TRBJ2-7; D gene uncertain. The ends were cut back, 4 bases at V and 2 bases at J, with 9 bases in the middle. The CDR3 covers 13 residues. Germline CDR1 MNHNY, CDR2 SVGAGI (reference sequence). This CDR3 is CASSFRLAYEQYF. Written as DNA, the CDR3 is TGTGCCAGCAGTTTCCGGCTAGCCTACGAGCAGTACTTC.

As regards this clone: The junction differs from germline at one of its ends, possibly a read error. The chain couples TRBV7-9 to TRBJ1-1, with D maybe TRBD1 (6 bases). The CDR3 covers 19 residues. Germline CDR1 and CDR2: SEHNR and FQNEAQ (reference sequence). This CDR3 reads CSSSKSRGGMGAGNTEAFF. The DNA for the CDR3 is TGTTCCAGCAGCAAAAGCAGGGGTGGGATGGGGGCAGGGAACACTGAAGCTTTCTTT. The complete variable domain, with remaining parts taken from reference TRBV7-9 and TRBJ1-1, reads DTGVSQNPRHKITKRGQNVTFRCDPISEHNRLYWYRQTLGQGPEFLTYFQNEAQLEKSRLLSDRFSAERPKGSFSTLEIQRTEQGDSAMYLCSSSKSRGGMGAGNTEAFFGQGTRLTVV.

This clone was seen a single time. The chain links TRBV27 to TRBJ1-1; weak D call: TRBD1 (6 bases). The CDR3 has 13 residues. Deletions cut 4 bases from V and 3 bases from J, with 9 bases between. Germline CDR1 reads MNHEY; CDR2 reads SMNVEV (reference sequence). CDR3 nucleotides: TGTGCCAGCAGTTCCCAGGGGTACACTGAAGCTTTCTTT. Residues: CASSSQGYTEAFF.

Concerning this clone: Distinct nucleotide sequences in the sample also encode this CDR3. J is TRBJ2-2 and V is TRBV2, with 9 bases matching TRBD1. Per germline, CDR1 SNHLY and CDR2 FYNNEI. This CDR3 has 17 residues. V was pared by 2 bases and J by 4 bases, with 8 bases of the junction left unmatched. The CDR3 reads CASSELGGQGPTGELFF. DNA of the CDR3: TGTGCCAGCAGTGAACTAGGGGGACAGGGTCCCACCGGGGAGCTGTTTTTT.

The table lists this clone with a count of one. The CDR3 protein is CASSEYTVRYNEQFF. In DNA form, the CDR3 reads TGTGCCAGCAGTGAATACACCGTGAGGTACAATGAGCAGTTCTTC. The chain links TRBV2 to TRBJ2-1; D not certain. CDR1 is SNHLY, CDR2 FYNNEI, per germline. Trimming left V 2 bases short and J 4 bases short, with 12 bases between. The CDR3 is made up of 15 amino acids.